These T cell receptor beta chains were read from a single sample in a study of T cell repertoires in cytomegalovirus infection. TCRdb recomputed calls from the reads with MiXCR, one row per CDR3 protein. This sample has more than 110,000 distinct CDR3 sequences, with around 32% found just once. No antigens are known for them. This specimen consisted of CD8+ T cells from cultured PBMCs, obtained from culture after CMV antigen stimulation. The receptor set was obtained from a human donor in good health (CMV status not recorded). Some clones in this sample may be carry-over from other donors' samples. Each CDR3 is given with its conserved first and last residue. Fields, in order: V gene, J gene, D gene, clone size, CDR3 protein, CDR3 DNA. A D gene is named only where the DNA matches it firmly. Expanded clones are given a class, and other clones once, few, many or no size at all.

>TRBV7-9|TRBJ2-1|TRBD1|-
CASSYWDSDSYNEQFF
TGTGCCAGCAGCTACTGGGACAGCGATTCCTACAATGAGCAGTTCTTC
>TRBV7-8|TRBJ1-1|-|many
CASSAGSLNTEAFF
TGTGCCAGCAGCGCAGGCAGTTTGAACACTGAAGCTTTCTTT
>TRBV7-2|TRBJ2-5|TRBD1|few
CASSLARQGAGQETQYF
TGTGCCAGCAGCTTAGCGCGGCAGGGGGCTGGCCAAGAGACCCAGTACTTC
>TRBV12-3/TRBV12-4|TRBJ2-1|TRBD2|-
CASGPSGGSYNEQFF
TGTGCCAGCGGGCCCAGCGGGGGTTCCTACAATGAGCAGTTCTTC
>TRBV7-9|TRBJ2-1|TRBD2|few
CASSHTSGDNNEQFF
TGTGCCAGCAGCCACACTAGCGGGGACAACAATGAGCAGTTCTTC
>TRBV15|TRBJ2-1|-|-
CATSIFNEQFF
TGTGCCACCTCTATCTTCAATGAGCAGTTCTTC
>TRBV20-1|TRBJ1-1|-|-
CSARQTNRPEAFF
TGCAGTGCTAGACAAACCAACCGGCCTGAAGCTTTCTTT
>TRBV7-9|TRBJ1-4|-|-
CASSFIAGTFQEEKLFF
TGTGCCAGCAGCTTCATTGCGGGGACTTTTCAAGAGGAAAAACTGTTTTTT
>TRBV4-1|TRBJ2-1|-|-
CASSQTYRVEQFF
TGCGCCAGCAGCCAAACCTACAGGGTTGAGCAGTTCTTC
>TRBV10-3|TRBJ1-2|-|many
CAISGSGLLLWGYTF
TGTGCCATCAGTGGCTCAGGGCTATTGCTCTGGGGCTACACCTTC
>TRBV5-1|TRBJ1-2|-|-
CASSLVPSGEDYGYTF
TGCGCCAGCAGCTTGGTCCCTTCGGGGGAGGACTATGGCTACACCTTC
>TRBV7-3|TRBJ2-1|TRBD2|-
CASSLDGTSNEQFF
TGTGCCAGCAGCTTAGATGGGACTAGCAATGAGCAGTTCTTC
>TRBV7-6|TRBJ1-1|TRBD1|many
CASSSGQGLIGTEAFF
TGTGCCAGCAGCTCCGGACAGGGACTAATCGGCACTGAAGCTTTCTTT
>TRBV19|TRBJ1-4|-|-
CASLMDGGEKLFF
TGTGCCAGTCTAATGGACGGAGGTGAAAAACTGTTTTTT
>TRBV20-1|TRBJ2-5|TRBD2|-
CSGLAWGETQYF
TGCAGCGGACTAGCCTGGGGAGAGACCCAGTACTTC
>TRBV10-3|TRBJ1-4|TRBD1|-
CAISESRGAEEKLFF
TGTGCCATCAGTGAGTCCAGGGGGGCAGAAGAAAAACTGTTTTTT
>TRBV11-2|TRBJ1-3|-|few
CASSFPFGTPGNTIYF
TGTGCCAGCAGCTTCCCCTTCGGGACCCCTGGAAACACCATATATTTT
>TRBV3-1|TRBJ2-1|-|many
CASSQIGGGGPFYEQFF
TGTGCCAGCAGCCAAATCGGTGGGGGGGGGCCGTTCTATGAGCAGTTCTTC
>TRBV7-6|TRBJ1-4|-|-
CASSKGGENGEKLFF
TGTGCCAGCAGTAAAGGAGGGGAGAATGGAGAAAAACTGTTTTTT
>TRBV7-8|TRBJ1-2|TRBD1|few
CASSLVATGHLTF
TGTGCCAGCAGCTTAGTGGCGACAGGGCACCTAACCTTC
>TRBV6-6|TRBJ1-1|-|-
CASSYSLTSNTEAFF
TGTGCCAGCAGTTACTCGCTGACGTCGAACACTGAAGCTTTCTTT
>TRBV15|TRBJ1-1|-|-
CATSRLTANTEAFF
TGTGCCACCAGCCGCCTGACAGCGAACACTGAAGCTTTCTTT
>TRBV20-1|TRBJ1-1|-|once
CSASEPITATEAFF
TGCAGTGCTAGCGAACCGATTACAGCCACTGAAGCTTTCTTT
>TRBV11-2|TRBJ2-1|TRBD1|many
CASSSGTGGFEQFF
TGTGCCAGCAGCTCCGGGACAGGGGGGTTTGAGCAGTTCTTC
>TRBV19|TRBJ2-7|-|few
CASSLGSNYEQYF
TGTGCCAGTAGTTTGGGATCTAACTACGAGCAGTACTTC
>TRBV2|TRBJ1-3|-|-
CASSAMRSGNTIYF
TGTGCCAGCAGTGCAATGCGCTCTGGAAACACCATATATTTT
>TRBV6-5|TRBJ1-4|-|few
CASSPTGNEKLFF
TGTGCCAGCAGTCCTACAGGGAATGAAAAACTGTTTTTT
>TRBV29-1|TRBJ2-1|TRBD1|-
CSVEKRGPEDEQFF
TGCAGCGTTGAAAAAAGGGGGCCTGAGGATGAGCAGTTCTTC
>TRBV12-3/TRBV12-4|TRBJ2-3|-|-
CATRRGVDTQYF
TGTGCCACCCGGCGCGGGGTAGATACGCAGTATTTT
>TRBV19|TRBJ1-1|-|-
CASITGGTEAFF
TGTGCCAGTATTACGGGTGGCACTGAAGCTTTCTTT
>TRBV28|TRBJ2-5|-|few
CASSFRQQETQYF
TGTGCCAGCAGTTTTCGACAGCAAGAGACCCAGTACTTC